Listed below are T cell receptor beta chains from one sample, sequenced in a study of blood T cell repertoires in COVID-19. Only in-frame clones appear in the TCRdb table, and some are missing; sequencing was by immunoSEQ multiplex PCR. The profile shows about 430,000 clones, roughly 84% of them singletons. The sample comprised PBMCs or T cells enriched from blood (not recorded which). Receptors were obtained from a woman aged 18-35 years who had been exposed to COVID-19. The CDR3 runs from the conserved cysteine through the conserved F or W. Fields, in order: D gene, V gene, clone size, J gene, CDR3 DNA, CDR3 protein. D genes are given only for firm matches. A clone size is listed for some rows: how often the clone was seen (once, few, many), or a class if it is expanded.

>TRBD2|TRBV7-9|few|TRBJ2-1
TGTGCCAGCAGCTTAGGGGGGACTAGCGGGAGAATTGAGCAGTTCTTC
CASSLGGTSGRIEQFF
>-|TRBV18|-|TRBJ1-4
TGTGCCAGCTCACCAGTAGGCGGTGGGGAAAAACTGTTTTTT
CASSPVGGGEKLFF
>-|TRBV5-1|-|TRBJ2-3
TGCGCCAGCAGGGCGGGACCTAGCACAGATACGCAGTATTTT
CASRAGPSTDTQYF
>-|TRBV12-3/TRBV12-4|-|TRBJ1-2
TGTGCCAGCAGTCCCGATTCAGGCTATGGCTACACCTTC
CASSPDSGYGYTF
>TRBD2|TRBV13|-|TRBJ2-5
TGTGCCAGCAGCTCCCCGACCAGCGGGGGGGCCAGAGAGACCCAGTACTTC
CASSSPTSGGARETQYF
>-|TRBV29-1|few|TRBJ1-2
TGCAGCGTTGGTTCCAGGGCAGGGTATGGCTACACCTTC
CSVGSRAGYGYTF
>TRBD1|TRBV11-2|-|TRBJ2-2
TGTGCCAGCAGCTTGGGACAGGCGAACACCGGGGAGCTGTTTTTT
CASSLGQANTGELFF
>-|TRBV6-5|-|TRBJ2-2
TGTGCCAGCAGTTACGAACTGACAGTCCCCGGGGAGCTGTTTTTT
CASSYELTVPGELFF
>TRBD2|TRBV29-1|-|TRBJ2-7
TGCAGCGTGAGGGTGACTAGCGGGAGTAACGAGCAGTACTTC
CSVRVTSGSNEQYF
>TRBD2|TRBV19|-|TRBJ2-7
TGTGCCAGTAGTATCGGACTAGCGGGGCCTCTAACTCACGAGCAGTACTTC
CASSIGLAGPLTHEQYF
>-|TRBV7-8|-|TRBJ1-6
TGTGCCAGCAGCCCAGACATCGTAGCGGCCCTCCACTTT
CASSPDIVAALHF
>TRBD1|TRBV28|once|TRBJ1-1
TGTGCCAGCAGTTTATATTGGGACAGGGGATTCATGATGTACACTGAAGCTTTCTTT
CASSLYWDRGFMMYTEAFF
>TRBD1|TRBV19|-|TRBJ1-2
TGTGCCAGTAGTATTCGGACAGGGGAGAGCTACACCTTC
CASSIRTGESYTF
>-|TRBV11-2|-|TRBJ2-5
TGTGCCAGCAGCCTTGTGCAAGAGACCCAGTACTTC
CASSLVQETQYF
>-|TRBV29-1|-|TRBJ2-7
TGCAGCGTTGACAGGGGGGACCACGAGCAGTACTTC
CSVDRGDHEQYF
>-|TRBV23-1|-|TRBJ2-3
TGCGCCAGCAGTCGGGGCAGGGCTAACACAGATACGCAGTATTTT
CASSRGRANTDTQYF
>-|TRBV5-4|-|TRBJ1-5
TGTGCCAGCAGCTTTCAGGGTAGCAATCAGCCCCAGCATTTT
CASSFQGSNQPQHF
>TRBD1|TRBV9|-|TRBJ2-7
TGTGCCAGCAGCGCCGACAGGGTTTCCTACGAGCAGTACTTC
CASSADRVSYEQYF
>-|TRBV18|-|TRBJ1-1
TGTGCCAGCTCTTCCGGTGCAGGGGCGGGTGGCACTGAAGCTTTCTTT
CASSSGAGAGGTEAFF
>TRBD2|TRBV25-1|once|TRBJ2-2
TGTGCCAGCAGCGTCCCTAGCGGGGGGGCCTCGGCCGGGGAGCTGTTTTTT
CASSVPSGGASAGELFF
>TRBD1|TRBV6-5|-|TRBJ1-5
TGTGCCAGCAGTTTGGGACAGGGTAGTCAGCCCCAGCATTTT
CASSLGQGSQPQHF
>TRBD2|TRBV5-6|-|TRBJ2-7
TGTGCCAGCAGCTTGGAACAGGGAGGTCCCCGACTAGCGGGAGACGACTTC
CASSLEQGGPRLAGDDF
>-|TRBV30|-|TRBJ1-1
TGTGCCTGGAGTGGTGCAGGGTACACTGAAGCTTTCTTT
CAWSGAGYTEAFF
>-|TRBV19|-|TRBJ1-1
TGTGCCAGTAGTCGGACTTTAGTAATCCCTGAAGCTTTCTTT
CASSRTLVIPEAFF
>-|TRBV28|few|TRBJ1-1
TGTGCCAGCAGTTTGTTCCAGGTGATAAACACTGAAGCTTTCTTT
CASSLFQVINTEAFF
>TRBD2|TRBV3-1/TRBV3-2|-|TRBJ2-1
TGTGCCAGCAGCCAAGGCCCAAGGTGGGAGGGCCGTATTGAGCAGTTCTTC
CASSQGPRWEGRIEQFF
>TRBD1|TRBV4-3|-|TRBJ1-4
TGCGCCAGCAGCCAAGGACAGGGTCGAGGGGTAAGGGAAAAACTGTTTTTT
CASSQGQGRGVREKLFF
>TRBD1|TRBV27|-|TRBJ2-2
TGTGCCAGCACCCCACCGGGACAGGGGAACACCGGGGAGCTGTTTTTT
CASTPPGQGNTGELFF
>-|TRBV19|once|TRBJ1-2
TGTGCCAGTAGCAAACAACAGGCCCACTATGGCTACACCTTC
CASSKQQAHYGYTF
>-|TRBV6-2/TRBV6-3|-|TRBJ2-1
TGTGCCAGCAGTTCGGAGGGCTCCTACAATGAGCAGTTCTTC
CASSSEGSYNEQFF
>-|TRBV28|-|TRBJ1-4
TGTGCCAGCAGACCGGGAGGCCCTGAGACTAATGAAAAACTGTTTTTT
CASRPGGPETNEKLFF
>TRBD2|TRBV7-2|-|TRBJ2-7
TGTGCCAGCAGAAGAGGACTAGCGCTGATCTACGAGCAGTACTTC
CASRRGLALIYEQYF
>-|TRBV4-1|-|TRBJ2-3
TGCGCCAGCAGCCAAGTCGGGATCACAGATACGCAGTATTTT
CASSQVGITDTQYF
>TRBD1|TRBV11-2|-|TRBJ1-6
TGTGCCAGCAGCAGGACAGGGGGCAACGATTCACCCCTCCACTTT
CASSRTGGNDSPLHF
>TRBD1|TRBV30|-|TRBJ1-6
TGTGCCTGGAGGCGGGGACAGGAAAATTCACCCCTCCACTTT
CAWRRGQENSPLHF
>-|TRBV5-8|-|TRBJ1-5
TGTGCCAGCAGCTTGGCTGGTCTGCTCGGTCAGCCCCAGCATTTT
CASSLAGLLGQPQHF
>-|TRBV18|-|TRBJ2-5
TGTGCCAGCTCACCACCCGCCTATGCAGAGACCCAGTACTTC
CASSPPAYAETQYF
>-|TRBV6-5|-|TRBJ1-1
TGTGCCAGCACCCTGGGGGGACGGATGAACACTGAAGCTTTCTTT
CASTLGGRMNTEAFF
>-|TRBV7-9|-|TRBJ2-3
TGTGCCAGCAGCCAGGGGACGCTCCCCACAGATACGCAGTATTTT
CASSQGTLPTDTQYF
>TRBD1|TRBV14|-|TRBJ1-6
TGTGCCAGCAGCCAAGAAGCCGGGACAGCTAATTCACCCCTCCACTTT
CASSQEAGTANSPLHF
>TRBD1|TRBV5-6|-|TRBJ1-6
TGTGCCAGCAGCTTCCTTGACAGGGTCGGTTCACCCCTCCACTTT
CASSFLDRVGSPLHF
>-|TRBV7-9|-|TRBJ2-7
TGTGCCAGCAGCTTAGTGCAGGGCGCCGGCGAGCAGTACTTC
CASSLVQGAGEQYF
>TRBD1|TRBV5-6|few|TRBJ1-2
TGTGCCAGCAGCTTGGTCGGACAGGGAGCCGAAGCAACTAACTATGGCTACACCTTC
CASSLVGQGAEATNYGYTF
>TRBD1|TRBV28|-|TRBJ1-3
TGTGCCAGCAGCTTAAGGGACAGCGCCGCAGGAAACACCATATATTTT
CASSLRDSAAGNTIYF
>-|TRBV7-9|-|TRBJ2-7
TGTGCCAGCACCGACAGCCCCTACGAGCAGTACTTC
CASTDSPYEQYF
>TRBD2|TRBV9|-|TRBJ2-5
TGTGCCAGCAGCGTAGGGCTTACTAGCGGGACTCAAGAGACCCAGTACTTC
CASSVGLTSGTQETQYF
>-|TRBV27|-|TRBJ1-1
TGTGCCAGCAGTTTATCCCCCCTCAGGGCCCGGGAGGCTGAAGCTTTCTTT
CASSLSPLRAREAEAFF
>TRBD1|TRBV28|-|TRBJ1-1
TGTGCCAGCAGTTCCGGGACAGGGGGCAAAGAAGCTTTCTTT
CASSSGTGGKEAFF
>-|TRBV11-3|-|TRBJ2-1
TGTGCCAGCAGCTTAGATCTCAATGAGCAGTTCTTC
CASSLDLNEQFF
>TRBD1|TRBV5-6|-|TRBJ2-7
TGTGCCAGCTCGGGACAGGGGGCGTACGAGCAGTACTTC
CASSGQGAYEQYF
>-|TRBV19|-|TRBJ2-7
TGTGCCAGTAGTAAGGAGAGGGACTACGAGCAGTACTTC
CASSKERDYEQYF
>TRBD1|TRBV30|once|TRBJ2-5
TGTGCCTGGAGTGTGATCCGACAGGGGTTGGAGACCCAGTACTTC
CAWSVIRQGLETQYF
>-|TRBV7-9|-|TRBJ2-7
TGTGCCAGCAGCTCACCGAATGGATTTGGGGGCCTTTCCTACGAGCAGTACTTC
CASSSPNGFGGLSYEQYF
>-|TRBV18|-|TRBJ1-5
TGTGCCAGCTCACCTGGCGGTCCTAATCAGCCCCAGCATTTT
CASSPGGPNQPQHF
>-|TRBV14|once|TRBJ1-4
TGTGCCAGCAGCCACAGGGGATCGGATGAAAAACTGTTTTTT
CASSHRGSDEKLFF
>-|TRBV7-2|-|TRBJ1-2
TGTGCCAGCAGCTTAGCAGGGGGAGACTATGGCTACACCTTC
CASSLAGGDYGYTF
>-|TRBV7-3|-|TRBJ1-1
TGTGCCAGCAGACTGAGCCAGAACACTGAAGCTTTCTTT
CASRLSQNTEAFF
>TRBD1|TRBV7-8|-|TRBJ1-5
TGTGCCAGCAGCGCGACAGGGTCCCGTAGCAATCAGCCCCAGCATTTT
CASSATGSRSNQPQHF
>TRBD2|TRBV28|-|TRBJ2-1
TGTGCCAGCAGCCCAATTGGGACTAGCGGGAACAATGAGCAGTTCTTC
CASSPIGTSGNNEQFF